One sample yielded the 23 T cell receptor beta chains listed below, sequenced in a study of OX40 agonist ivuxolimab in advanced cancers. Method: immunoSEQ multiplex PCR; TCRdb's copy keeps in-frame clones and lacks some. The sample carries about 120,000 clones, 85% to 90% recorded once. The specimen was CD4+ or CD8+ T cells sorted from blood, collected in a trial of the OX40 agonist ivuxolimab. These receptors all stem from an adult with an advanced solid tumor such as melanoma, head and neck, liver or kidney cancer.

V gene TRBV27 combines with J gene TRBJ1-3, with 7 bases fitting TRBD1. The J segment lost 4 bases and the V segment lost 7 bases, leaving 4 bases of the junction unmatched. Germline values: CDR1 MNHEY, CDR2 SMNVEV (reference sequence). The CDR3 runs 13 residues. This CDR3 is CASKGGGGNTIYF. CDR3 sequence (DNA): TGTGCCAGCAAGGGAGGGGGCGGAAACACCATATATTTT.

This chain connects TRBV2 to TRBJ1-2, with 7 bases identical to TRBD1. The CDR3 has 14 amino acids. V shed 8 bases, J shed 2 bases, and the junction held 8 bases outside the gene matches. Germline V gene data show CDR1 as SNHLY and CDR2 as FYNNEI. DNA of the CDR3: TGTGCCAGCGAACAGACAGGGATCAACTATGGCTACACCTTC. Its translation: CASEQTGINYGYTF.

In DNA, the CDR3 is TGTGCCAGCCTAGGGAGCAATCAGCCCCAGCATTTT. Amino acids: CASLGSNQPQHF. V usage is TRBV28 and J usage is TRBJ1-5, with D unclear. V lost 8 bases and J lost 1, with 6 bases in between. CDR1 is MDHEN and CDR2 is SYDVKM in the germline V gene. The CDR3 is 12 amino acids.

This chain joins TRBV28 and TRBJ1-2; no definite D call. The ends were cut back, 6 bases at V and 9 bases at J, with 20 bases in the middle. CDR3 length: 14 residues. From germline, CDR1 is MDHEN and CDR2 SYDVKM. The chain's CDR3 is CASSPSDKAFSYTF. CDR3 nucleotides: TGTGCCAGCAGCCCGTCCGACAAGGCTTTCAGCTACACCTTC.

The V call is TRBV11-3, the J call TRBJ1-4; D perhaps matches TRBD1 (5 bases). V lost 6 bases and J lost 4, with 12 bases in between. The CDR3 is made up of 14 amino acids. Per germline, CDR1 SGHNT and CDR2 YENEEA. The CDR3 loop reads CASRGGQINEKLFF. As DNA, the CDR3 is TGTGCCAGCAGAGGAGGACAAATTAATGAAAAACTGTTTTTT.

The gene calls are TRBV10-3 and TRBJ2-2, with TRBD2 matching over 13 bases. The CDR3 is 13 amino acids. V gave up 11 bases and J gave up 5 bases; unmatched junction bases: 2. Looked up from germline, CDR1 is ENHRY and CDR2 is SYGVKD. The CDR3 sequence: CAATSGGTGELFF. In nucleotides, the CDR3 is TGTGCCGCGACTAGCGGGGGGACCGGGGAGCTGTTTTTT.

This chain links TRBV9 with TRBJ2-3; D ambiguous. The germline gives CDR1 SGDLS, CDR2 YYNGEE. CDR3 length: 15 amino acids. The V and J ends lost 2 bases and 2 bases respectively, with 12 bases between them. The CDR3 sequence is CASSVGIGLTDTQYF. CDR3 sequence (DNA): TGTGCCAGCAGCGTTGGGATAGGCCTCACAGATACGCAGTATTTT.

The CDR3 loop reads CASSPNGAFNQPQHF. In nucleotides, the CDR3 is TGTGCCAGCAGCCCCAACGGGGCGTTCAATCAGCCCCAGCATTTT. This chain links TRBV7-2 with TRBJ1-5; the D gene is possibly TRBD1 (5 bases). Germline V lookup: CDR1 SGHTA, CDR2 FQGNSA. The CDR3 sequence is 15 residues long. Trimming cost V 5 bases and J 3 bases, with 14 bases left between them.

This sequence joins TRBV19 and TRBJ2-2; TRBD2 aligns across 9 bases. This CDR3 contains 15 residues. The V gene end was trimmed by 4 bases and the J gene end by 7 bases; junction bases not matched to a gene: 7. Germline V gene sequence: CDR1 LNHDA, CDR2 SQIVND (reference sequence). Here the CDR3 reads CASSSGGAGIGELFF. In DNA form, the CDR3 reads TGTGCCAGTAGTAGCGGGGGGGCCGGTATCGGGGAGCTGTTTTTT.

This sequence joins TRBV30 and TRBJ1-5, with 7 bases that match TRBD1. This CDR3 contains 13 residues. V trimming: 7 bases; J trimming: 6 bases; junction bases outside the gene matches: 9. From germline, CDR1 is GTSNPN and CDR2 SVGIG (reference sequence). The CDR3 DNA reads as TGTGCCTCCCAGGGGGGCAGGGGTCAGCCCCAGCATTTT. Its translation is CASQGGRGQPQHF. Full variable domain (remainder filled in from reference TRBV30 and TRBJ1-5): SQTIHQWPATLVQPVGSPLSLECTVEGTSNPNLYWYRQAAGRGLQLLFYSVGIGQISSEVPQNLSASRPQDRQFILSSKKLLLSDSGFYLCASQGGRGQPQHFGDGTRLSIL.

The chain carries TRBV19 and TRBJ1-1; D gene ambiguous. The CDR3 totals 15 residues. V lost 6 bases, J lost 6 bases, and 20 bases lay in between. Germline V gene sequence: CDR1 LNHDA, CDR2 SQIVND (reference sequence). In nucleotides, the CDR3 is TGTGCCAGTAGGGAACTCAAGGGAGGGAAGGCTGAAGCTTTCTTT. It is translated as CASRELKGGKAEAFF.

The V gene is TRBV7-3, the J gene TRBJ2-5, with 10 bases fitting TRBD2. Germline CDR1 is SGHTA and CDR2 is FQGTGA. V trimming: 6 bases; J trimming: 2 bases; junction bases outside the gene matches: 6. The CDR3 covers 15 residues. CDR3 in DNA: TGTGCCAGCAGTTTTAGCGGGGGGACACAAGAGACCCAGTACTTC. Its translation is CASSFSGGTQETQYF.

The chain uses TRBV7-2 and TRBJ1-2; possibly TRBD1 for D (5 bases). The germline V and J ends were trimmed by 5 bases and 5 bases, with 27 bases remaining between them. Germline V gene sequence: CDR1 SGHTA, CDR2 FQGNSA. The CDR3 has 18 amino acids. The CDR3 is CASSPGRGAVRSQYGYTF. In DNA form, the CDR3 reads TGTGCCAGCAGCCCGGGGAGGGGCGCGGTAAGGAGTCAATATGGCTACACCTTC.

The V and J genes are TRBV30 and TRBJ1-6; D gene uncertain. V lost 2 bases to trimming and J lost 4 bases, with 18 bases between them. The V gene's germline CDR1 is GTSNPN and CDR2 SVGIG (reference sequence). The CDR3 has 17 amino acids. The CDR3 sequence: CAWSSWEGGFYNSPLHF. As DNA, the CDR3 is TGTGCCTGGAGTAGCTGGGAAGGCGGATTTTATAATTCACCCCTCCACTTT. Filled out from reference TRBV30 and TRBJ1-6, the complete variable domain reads SQTIHQWPATLVQPVGSPLSLECTVEGTSNPNLYWYRQAAGRGLQLLFYSVGIGQISSEVPQNLSASRPQDRQFILSSKKLLLSDSGFYLCAWSSWEGGFYNSPLHFGNGTRLTVT.

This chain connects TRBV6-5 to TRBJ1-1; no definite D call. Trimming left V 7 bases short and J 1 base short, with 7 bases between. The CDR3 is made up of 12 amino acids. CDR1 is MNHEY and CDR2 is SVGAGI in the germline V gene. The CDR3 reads CASKKGNTEAFF. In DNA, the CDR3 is TGTGCCAGCAAAAAGGGGAACACTGAAGCTTTCTTT.

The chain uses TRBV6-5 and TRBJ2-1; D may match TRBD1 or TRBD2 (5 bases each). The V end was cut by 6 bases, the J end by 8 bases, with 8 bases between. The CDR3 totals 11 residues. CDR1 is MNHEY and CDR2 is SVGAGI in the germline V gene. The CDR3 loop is CASRGRYEQFF. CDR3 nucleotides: TGTGCCAGCAGGGGACGTTATGAGCAGTTCTTC.

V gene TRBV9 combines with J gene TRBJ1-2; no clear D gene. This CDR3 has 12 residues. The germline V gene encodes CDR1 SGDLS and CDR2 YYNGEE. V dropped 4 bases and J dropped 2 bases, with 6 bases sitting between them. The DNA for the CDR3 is TGTGCCAGCAGCCTCGACAACTATGGCTACACCTTC. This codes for CASSLDNYGYTF.

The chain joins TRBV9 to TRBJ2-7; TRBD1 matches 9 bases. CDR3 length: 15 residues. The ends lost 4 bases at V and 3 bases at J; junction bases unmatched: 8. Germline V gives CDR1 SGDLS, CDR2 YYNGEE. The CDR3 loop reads CASSPGQGPFYEQYF. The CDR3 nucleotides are TGTGCCAGCAGCCCAGGACAGGGGCCTTTCTACGAGCAGTACTTC.

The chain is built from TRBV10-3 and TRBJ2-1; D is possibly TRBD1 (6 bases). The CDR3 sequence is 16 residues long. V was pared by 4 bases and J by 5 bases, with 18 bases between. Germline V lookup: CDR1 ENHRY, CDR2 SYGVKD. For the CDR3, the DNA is TGTGCCATCAGTGGGTCCGCCAGGGGTATCGACAATGAGCAGTTCTTC. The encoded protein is CAISGSARGIDNEQFF.

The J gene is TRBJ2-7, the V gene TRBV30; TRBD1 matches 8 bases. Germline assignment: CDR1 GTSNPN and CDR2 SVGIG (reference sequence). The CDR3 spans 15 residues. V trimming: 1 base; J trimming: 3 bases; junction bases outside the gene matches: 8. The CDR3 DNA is TGTGCCTGGAGTGGACAGGGGAGTCTGAGCTACGAGCAGTACTTC. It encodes CAWSGQGSLSYEQYF.

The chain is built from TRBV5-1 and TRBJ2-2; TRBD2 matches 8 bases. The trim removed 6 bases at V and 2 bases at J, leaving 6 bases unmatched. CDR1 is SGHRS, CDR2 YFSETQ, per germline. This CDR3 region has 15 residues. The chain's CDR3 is CASTTSGENTGELFF. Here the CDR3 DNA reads TGCGCCAGCACCACTAGCGGAGAAAACACCGGGGAGCTGTTTTTT.

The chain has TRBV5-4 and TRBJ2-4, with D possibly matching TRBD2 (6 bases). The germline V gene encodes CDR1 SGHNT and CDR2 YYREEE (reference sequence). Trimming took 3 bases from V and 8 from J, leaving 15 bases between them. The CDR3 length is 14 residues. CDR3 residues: CASSSGEGSDIQYF. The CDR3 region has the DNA TGTGCCAGCAGCTCGGGAGAGGGATCAGACATTCAGTACTTC.

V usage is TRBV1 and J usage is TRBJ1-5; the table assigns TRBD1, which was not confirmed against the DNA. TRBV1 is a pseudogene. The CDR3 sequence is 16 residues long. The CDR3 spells CTSSQVQGKVNQPQHF. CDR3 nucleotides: TGCACCAGCAGCCAAGTACAGGGGAAGGTTAATCAGCCCCAGCATTTT.